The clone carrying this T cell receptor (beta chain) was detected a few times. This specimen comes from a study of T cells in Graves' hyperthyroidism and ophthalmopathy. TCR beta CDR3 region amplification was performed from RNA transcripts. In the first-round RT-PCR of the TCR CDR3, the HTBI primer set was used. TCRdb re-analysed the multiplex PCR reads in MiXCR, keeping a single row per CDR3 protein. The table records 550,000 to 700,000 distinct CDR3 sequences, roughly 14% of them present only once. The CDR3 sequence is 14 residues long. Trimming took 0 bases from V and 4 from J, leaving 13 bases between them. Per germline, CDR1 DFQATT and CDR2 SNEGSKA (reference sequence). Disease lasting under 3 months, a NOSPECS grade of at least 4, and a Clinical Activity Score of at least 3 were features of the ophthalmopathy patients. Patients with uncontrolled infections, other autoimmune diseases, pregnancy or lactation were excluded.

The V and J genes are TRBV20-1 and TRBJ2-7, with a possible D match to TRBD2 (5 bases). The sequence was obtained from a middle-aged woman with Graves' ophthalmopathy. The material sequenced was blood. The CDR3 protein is CSARDPASLYEQYF. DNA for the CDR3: TGCAGTGCTAGAGATCCGGCTAGCTTGTACGAGCAGTACTTC.